A single sample gave rise to the 27 T cell receptor beta chains below, sequenced in a study of T cells after yellow fever vaccination. TCRdb processed the 5' RACE reads anew with MiXCR; each CDR3 protein has one entry. The sample yields hundreds of thousands of distinct CDR3 sequences, 9% to 15% seen once. Sequenced here: PBMCs, sampled on the day of the yellow fever booster vaccination. The receptors come from a man aged 25-45 years who received the YFV17D yellow fever vaccine.

This clonotype came up a few times. This chain joins TRBV12-3 or TRBV12-4 and TRBJ2-2; the D call may be TRBD1 or TRBD2 (5 bases each). The length of the CDR3 is 15 residues. V lost 3 bases and J 5 bases, leaving 13 bases between the germline ends. CDR3 region: CASSLGTARTGELFF. The CDR3, as DNA: TGTGCCAGCAGTTTGGGGACCGCCAGAACCGGGGAGCTGTTTTTT.

The rearrangement joins TRBV5-8 to TRBJ1-5, with a tentative D call TRBD1 (5 bases). CDR3 length: 15 residues. V was trimmed by 1 base and J by 4 bases, leaving 12 bases between them. Germline lookup yields CDR1 SGHTS and CDR2 YDEGEE. The CDR3 nucleotides are TGTGCCAGCAGCTTGTGGGGGGTTCCTAATCAGCCCCAGCATTTT. Translation gives CASSLWGVPNQPQHF.

The rearrangement links TRBV7-9 to TRBJ2-5; D unresolved. Germline V gives CDR1 SEHNR, CDR2 FQNEAQ (reference sequence). V lost 4 bases to trimming and J lost 7 bases, with 10 bases between them. This CDR3 is built from 12 residues. In DNA form, the CDR3 reads TGTGCCAGCAGCTCAGACCGGCGGACCCAGTACTTC. It encodes CASSSDRRTQYF.

This clonotype was counted ten times or more. Germline is not matched at one junction end, which may reflect a read error. This rearrangement joins TRBV4-3 to TRBJ2-7; perhaps TRBD1 as D (5 bases). Germline V gene lookup returns CDR1 LGHNA and CDR2 YSLEER. The CDR3 spans 14 residues. The CDR3 DNA is TGTGCCAGCAGCCAAGATAGGGGTAGCTACGAGCAGTACTTC. It is translated as CASSQDRGSYEQYF.

This clonotype was recorded a few times. The chain links TRBV18 to TRBJ2-6; 9 bases fit TRBD1. The CDR3 sequence is 17 residues long. V shed 1 base and J 0 bases; nucleotides not matched to a gene: 1. CDR1 is KGHSH, CDR2 LQKENI, per germline. The CDR3 region is CASSPRDRDSGANVLTF. The CDR3 bases are TGTGCCAGCTCACCACGGGACAGGGACTCTGGGGCCAACGTCCTGACTTTC.

This clonotype was counted only a few times. The J gene is TRBJ1-2, the V gene TRBV6-5, with D tentatively TRBD1 (5 bases). The V gene lost 2 bases and the J gene lost 7 bases, with 20 bases spanning the gap. The CDR3 extends over 16 amino acids. Germline CDR1 MNHEY, CDR2 SVGAGI. As DNA, the CDR3 is TGTGCCAGCAGTTACGGGAGGGGTGCCGGCGGTGGTGGCTACACCTTC. It encodes CASSYGRGAGGGGYTF.

The CDR3 spells CASSPGPGKYEQYF. In DNA, the CDR3 is TGTGCCAGCAGCCCGGGACCTGGGAAATACGAGCAGTACTTC. This chain connects TRBV3-1 to TRBJ2-7, with D perhaps given as TRBD1 or TRBD2 (5 bases each). This CDR3 has 14 residues. CDR1 and CDR2 from the germline V gene are LGHDT and YNNKEL (reference sequence). V lost 4 bases to trimming and J lost 4 bases, with 14 bases between them.

This clonotype occurred a few times. The chain recombines TRBV15 with TRBJ1-4; D is possibly TRBD1 (5 bases). The germline gives CDR1 LNHNV, CDR2 YYDKDF (reference sequence). CDR3 size: 16 residues. Deletions cut 0 bases from V and 5 bases from J, with 13 bases between. The CDR3 loop is CATSRDPGGKNEKLFF. The DNA of the CDR3 is TGTGCCACCAGCAGAGACCCCGGGGGGAAAAATGAAAAACTGTTTTTT.

This clonotype has a handful of counts. The CDR3 sequence: CASSLASGFSAYEQYF. The DNA of the CDR3 is TGCGCCAGCAGCTTGGCCTCGGGGTTTAGCGCCTACGAGCAGTACTTC. The chain links TRBV5-1 to TRBJ2-7; D possibly corresponds to TRBD2 (5 bases). The CDR3 is 16 amino acids. Trimming pared 0 bases from V and 2 bases from J, leaving 15 bases between. Germline CDR1 reads SGHRS; CDR2 reads YFSETQ.

This clonotype was detected only a few times. The chain combines TRBV7-9 with TRBJ1-3, with D possibly TRBD1 on 6 matching bases. CDR3 size: 14 residues. Germline V gene data show CDR1 as SEHNR and CDR2 as FQNEAQ (reference sequence). With 8 bases removed from V and 0 bases from J, the gap between germline ends came to 11 bases. The CDR3 is CASAQGHSGNTIYF. The CDR3 DNA reads TGTGCCAGCGCTCAGGGGCACTCTGGAAACACCATATATTTT. Based on the CDR3 plus reference TRBV7-9 and TRBJ1-3, the full variable domain is DTGVSQNPRHKITKRGQNVTFRCDPISEHNRLYWYRQTLGQGPEFLTYFQNEAQLEKSRLLSDRFSAERPKGSFSTLEIQRTEQGDSAMYLCASAQGHSGNTIYFGEGSWLTVV.

The chain carries TRBV7-3 and TRBJ2-2; D gene ambiguous. Germline-derived CDR1 and CDR2 are SGHTA and FQGTGA. This CDR3 is built from 14 residues. Trimming stripped 1 base from V and 5 bases from J, with 8 bases between. The CDR3 spells CASSLSGLTGELFF. The CDR3 DNA sequence: TGTGCCAGCAGCTTAAGTGGATTGACCGGGGAGCTGTTTTTT.

In this sample, this clonotype turned up a few times. The chain couples TRBV7-9 to TRBJ1-2; 7 nucleotides agree with TRBD1. Trimming cost V 3 bases and J 0 bases; bases outside gene matches: 4. The germline gives CDR1 SEHNR, CDR2 FQNEAQ (reference sequence). The CDR3 runs to 15 residues. CDR3: CASSFRTGANYGYTF. Written as DNA, the CDR3 is TGTGCCAGCAGCTTTCGAACAGGGGCTAACTATGGCTACACCTTC.

The J gene is TRBJ1-5, the V gene TRBV7-2; D gene unclear. CDR3 length: 15 residues. V lost 5 bases and J 0 bases, leaving 11 bases between the germline ends. In germline, CDR1 is SGHTA, CDR2 FQGNSA. The DNA for the CDR3 is TGTGCCAGCAGCCCATCCGGGAATAGCAATCAGCCCCAGCATTTT. Residues: CASSPSGNSNQPQHF.

This clonotype occurred a few times. The chain carries TRBV5-1 and TRBJ2-7; tentatively, D is TRBD1 (6 bases). Trimming stripped 5 bases from V and 8 bases from J, with 14 bases between. Per germline, CDR1 SGHRS and CDR2 YFSETQ. The CDR3 sequence is 12 residues long. DNA for the CDR3: TGCGCCAGCAGGGGCGCAGGGGTCCAGCAGTACTTC. It encodes CASRGAGVQQYF. The variable domain in full, with the rest retrieved from reference TRBV5-1 and TRBJ2-7, is KAGVTQTPRYLIKTRGQQVTLSCSPISGHRSVSWYQQTPGQGLQFLFEYFSETQRNKGNFPGRFSGRQFSNSRSEMNVSTLELGDSALYLCASRGAGVQQYFGPGTRLTVT.

This clonotype was found a few times. This chain joins TRBV7-6 and TRBJ2-3, with 9 bases aligning to TRBD1. V lost 5 bases and J lost 2; bases outside the gene matches: 11. The V gene's germline CDR1 is SGHVS and CDR2 FNYEAQ. This CDR3 comprises 17 residues. The CDR3 coding sequence is TGTGCCAGCAGCCCTGCCACCGGGACAGGGTACACAGATACGCAGTATTTT. Its protein is CASSPATGTGYTDTQYF.

The chain carries TRBV13 and TRBJ2-7; tentatively, D is TRBD1 (6 bases). Germline CDR1 reads PRHDT; CDR2 reads FYEKMQ (reference sequence). The length of the CDR3 is 13 residues. V was shortened by 4 bases and J by 2 bases, with 9 bases between the two germline ends. Here the CDR3 reads CASSSDSTYEQYF. In nucleotides, the CDR3 is TGTGCCAGCAGCTCGGACAGTACCTACGAGCAGTACTTC. The variable domain in full, with the rest retrieved from reference TRBV13 and TRBJ2-7, is AAGVIQSPRHLIKEKRETATLKCYPIPRHDTVYWYQQGPGQDPQFLISFYEKMQSDKGSIPDRFSAQQFSDYHSELNMSSLELGDSALYFCASSSDSTYEQYFGPGTRLTVT.

This chain joins TRBV9 and TRBJ2-7; D not resolved. Deletions cut 0 bases from V and 3 bases from J, with 13 bases between. This CDR3 has 15 residues. Germline V gives CDR1 SGDLS, CDR2 YYNGEE. Written as DNA, the CDR3 is TGTGCCAGCAGCGTAGGAGCTATGGGATACTACGAGCAGTACTTC. Amino acid sequence: CASSVGAMGYYEQYF. Drawing the rest from reference TRBV9 and TRBJ2-7, the complete variable domain is DSGVTQTPKHLITATGQRVTLRCSPRSGDLSVYWYQQSLDQGLQFLIQYYNGEERAKGNILERFSAQQFPDLHSELNLSSLELGDSALYFCASSVGAMGYYEQYFGPGTRLTVT.

The gene calls are TRBV20-1 and TRBJ2-7; TRBD2 matches 7 bases. The CDR3 covers 12 residues. Looked up from germline, CDR1 is DFQATT and CDR2 is SNEGSKA (reference sequence). CDR3 amino acids: CSFREGAYEQYF. CDR3 sequence (DNA): TGCAGCTTCAGGGAGGGAGCCTACGAGCAGTACTTC.

This clonotype occurred many times. The CDR3 region has the DNA TGTGCCAGCAGCCCCAGAGGAGACTCTGGAAACACCATATATTTT. Translating gives CASSPRGDSGNTIYF. The J gene is TRBJ1-3, the V gene TRBV21-1. TRBV21-1 is a pseudogene segment. The CDR3 extends over 15 amino acids.

This clonotype was observed a few times. A junction boundary mismatches the germline segment, possibly from a read error. The rearrangement links TRBV7-9 to TRBJ2-1; D not resolved. Germline loops: CDR1 SEHNR, CDR2 FQNEAQ (reference sequence). The CDR3 is made up of 17 amino acids. CDR3 sequence (DNA): TGTGCCAGCACCTTAGGGCCGGGTGCCAGCTCCTACAATGAGCAGTTCTTC. It encodes CASTLGPGASSYNEQFF.

As concerns this clonotype: A read error may account for a junction end that differs from germline. CDR3: CASSRTGNRPQHF. Written as DNA, the CDR3 is TGTGCCAGCAGTCGGACGGGGAATCGGCCCCAGCATTTT. The J gene is TRBJ1-5, the V gene TRBV6-1; D is uncertain. The germline V gene encodes CDR1 MNHNS and CDR2 SASEGT. The CDR3 has 13 amino acids.

There are a few counts of this clonotype. The V and J genes are TRBV19 and TRBJ2-2, with 13 bases lining up with TRBD2. V lost 1 base, J lost 3 bases, and 5 bases stayed unmatched. The CDR3 spans 18 residues. Germline CDR1 is LNHDA and CDR2 is SQIVND (reference sequence). The CDR3 DNA follows: TGTGCCAGTAGTATAGCCAGACTAGCGGGAGGAGACACCGGGGAGCTGTTTTTT. Amino acid sequence: CASSIARLAGGDTGELFF.

V and J are TRBV7-8 and TRBJ2-5; D gene ambiguous. Germline lookup yields CDR1 SGHVS and CDR2 FQNEAQ. V lost 1 base to trimming and J lost 4 bases, with 10 bases between them. The CDR3 runs to 14 residues. This CDR3 reads CASSLVLPPETQYF. In DNA, the CDR3 is TGTGCCAGCAGCTTAGTGCTCCCCCCAGAGACCCAGTACTTC. The full variable domain, rest sourced from reference TRBV7-8 and TRBJ2-5, is GAGVSQSPRYKVAKRGQDVALRCDPISGHVSLFWYQQALGQGPEFLTYFQNEAQLDKSGLPSDRFFAERPEGSVSTLKIQRTQQEDSAVYLCASSLVLPPETQYFGPGTRLLVL.

This clonotype occurred many times. The V and J genes are TRBV20-1 and TRBJ2-7; 7 nucleotides match TRBD1. With V trimmed by 3 bases and J by 5 bases, 13 bases remained unmatched. The length of the CDR3 is 15 residues. Germline values: CDR1 DFQATT, CDR2 SNEGSKA (reference sequence). This CDR3 reads CSARDQGQNINEQYF. The DNA for the CDR3 is TGCAGTGCTAGGGATCAGGGACAGAACATAAACGAGCAGTACTTC.

The V and J genes are TRBV28 and TRBJ1-6; D gene unclear. V gave up 3 bases and J gave up 9 bases, with 6 bases separating them. The germline gives CDR1 MDHEN, CDR2 SYDVKM. There are 12 residues in the CDR3. In nucleotides, the CDR3 is TGTGCCAGCAGTTTGAGCAGTTCACCCCTCCACTTT. This translates into CASSLSSSPLHF. The variable domain in full, completed from reference TRBV28 and TRBJ1-6, reads DVKVTQSSRYLVKRTGEKVFLECVQDMDHENMFWYRQDPGLGLRLIYFSYDVKMKEKGDIPEGYSVSREKKERFSLILESASTNQTSMYLCASSLSSSPLHFGNGTRLTVT.

The J gene is TRBJ1-4, the V gene TRBV7-9; 7 bases are shared with TRBD1. In germline, CDR1 is SEHNR, CDR2 FQNEAQ (reference sequence). The CDR3 loop spans 14 amino acids. The ends lost 6 bases at V and 4 bases at J; junction bases unmatched: 5. CDR3 loop: CASRTGILNEKLFF. The CDR3 DNA reads as TGTGCCAGCAGGACAGGGATTCTTAATGAAAAACTGTTTTTT.

V and J are TRBV6-4 and TRBJ2-7; a possible D gene is TRBD2 (7 bases). The V and J ends lost 10 bases and 6 bases respectively, with 22 bases between them. The CDR3 is 14 amino acids. Germline V gives CDR1 MRHNA, CDR2 SNTAGT. The CDR3: CAIGGQGLPSEQYF. In DNA form, the CDR3 reads TGTGCCATCGGGGGGCAGGGGCTCCCCAGCGAGCAGTACTTC.